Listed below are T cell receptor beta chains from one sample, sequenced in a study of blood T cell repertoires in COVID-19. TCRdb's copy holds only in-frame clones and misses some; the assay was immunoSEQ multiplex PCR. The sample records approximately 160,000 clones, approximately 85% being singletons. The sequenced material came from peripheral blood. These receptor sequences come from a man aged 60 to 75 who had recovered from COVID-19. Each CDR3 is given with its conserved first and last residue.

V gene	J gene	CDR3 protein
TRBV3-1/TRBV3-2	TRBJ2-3	CASGSEADTQYF
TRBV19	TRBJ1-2	CASSPDSFYGYTF
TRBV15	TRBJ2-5	CATSRGTGGVGGETQYF
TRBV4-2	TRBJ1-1	CASSIPGYGTEAFF
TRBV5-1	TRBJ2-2	CASSLAATGDTGELFF
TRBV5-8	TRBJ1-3	CASSFRGGSSSGNTIYF
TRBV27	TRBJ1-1	CASSFRRGSNTEAFF
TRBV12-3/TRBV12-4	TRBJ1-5	CASRPQDQPQHF
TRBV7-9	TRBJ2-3	CASSRTGLTDTQYF
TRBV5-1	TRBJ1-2	CASSFGTQGAGGYTF
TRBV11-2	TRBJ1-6	CASSLDRGGPLHF
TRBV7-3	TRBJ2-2	CASSLRSRDSNTGELFF
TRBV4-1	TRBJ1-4	CASSPPGNSNEKLFF
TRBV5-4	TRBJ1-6	CASSLIDSPLHF
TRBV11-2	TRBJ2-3	CASRSRGEVRADTQYF
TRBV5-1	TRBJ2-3	CASSLIRGTSTDTQYF
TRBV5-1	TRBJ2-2	CASSFRVDGELFF
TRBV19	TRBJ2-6	CASSPNPGTGTGANVLTF
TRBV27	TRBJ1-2	CASSLTGEYGYTF
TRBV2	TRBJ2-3	CASSRRLEGTDTQYF
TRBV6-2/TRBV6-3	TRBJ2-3	CASSPGTDTQYF